This TCR beta chain was retrieved from a study of cytomegalovirus exposure and HLA in healthy donors. As concerns this clone: The antigen remains undetermined.

Study-level findings and limits: Later findings reportedly placed an Asian-associated ancestry cluster below the roughly 730-donor mean for N-insertions.

V lost 2 bases, J lost 1 base, and 17 bases lay in between. CDR3 length: 17 residues. Germline V gives CDR1 MDHEN, CDR2 SYDVKM. It was with 60 Vbeta and 13 Jbeta primers that the PCR ran. Libraries were prepared by immunoSEQ multiplex PCR; TCRdb keeps only in-frame clonotypes and omits some of them. The sample holds 160,000 or so clones; about 85% are singletons and the top ten take more than 2%. The sequence derives from a young woman in good health and CMV-seronegative. Sequenced material: PBMCs. This sequence joins TRBV28 and TRBJ2-5; D not resolved. CDR3 protein: CASSLGSLGQIQETQYF. The CDR3 nucleotides read TGTGCCAGCAGTTTAGGGTCGTTGGGCCAGATCCAAGAGACCCAGTACTTC.